Below, 26 T cell receptor beta chains from the same sample are listed, as sequenced in a study of regulatory T cells. Findings and caveats of the study: Compared with autologous conventional CD4+ cells and control regulatory cells, CD3G-deficient regulatory T cells showed reduced diversity.

The primer mix had 52 TRBV and 13 TRBJ primers. Sequencing was performed with immunoSEQ multiplex PCR; in TCRdb, only in-frame clones are kept and a portion is missing. The sample carries roughly 3,600 clones, 90% to 95% recorded once. For these TCRs, the target antigens are not known. Material for sequencing was CD4+ Tregs sorted from blood. Receptors originate from a person aged 18 to 30 with CD3G deficiency.

This rearrangement joins TRBV7-9 to TRBJ1-2; D is perhaps TRBD1 (6 bases). Trimming cost V 5 bases and J 8 bases, with 18 bases left between them. Germline V gene data show CDR1 as SEHNR and CDR2 as FQNEAQ (reference sequence). The CDR3 spans 14 residues. The CDR3 protein is CASSLSSRGGGYTF. CDR3 DNA sequence: TGTGCCAGCAGCCTCAGTAGCCGAGGGGGAGGCTACACCTTC.

The chain links TRBV6-6 to TRBJ2-2, with 8 bases aligning to TRBD2. There are 16 residues in the CDR3. V was clipped by 7 bases and J by 4 bases; unmatched bases: 11. Germline V lookup: CDR1 MNHNY, CDR2 SVGAGI (reference sequence). CDR3 nucleotide sequence: TGTGCCAGCACCTATACTAGCGGCATTGCCACCGGGGAGCTGTTTTTT. It yields the protein CASTYTSGIATGELFF.

The rearrangement joins TRBV27 to TRBJ2-4; D is unclear. The V end lost 3 bases, the J end lost 9 bases, and 15 bases lay between the germline ends. CDR1 MNHEY and CDR2 SMNVEV come from the germline V gene (reference sequence). This CDR3 spans 14 amino acids. This chain's CDR3 is CASSLEVGRGIQYF. DNA of the CDR3: TGTGCCAGCAGTTTGGAAGTTGGACGAGGCATTCAGTACTTC.

The rearrangement joins TRBV27 to TRBJ2-4, with D perhaps TRBD1 (6 bases). This CDR3 is 15 amino acids long. V was pared by 1 base and J by 2 bases, with 9 bases between. In germline, CDR1 is MNHEY, CDR2 SMNVEV (reference sequence). The CDR3 spells CASSLYRATKNIQYF. CDR3 bases: TGTGCCAGCAGTTTATACAGGGCTACCAAAAACATTCAGTACTTC.

V gene TRBV6-6 combines with J gene TRBJ1-2, with D unresolved. The germline CDR1 and CDR2 sequences are MNHNY and SVGAGI (reference sequence). Trimming pared 5 bases from V and 8 bases from J, leaving 12 bases between. This CDR3 has 12 amino acids. The CDR3, as DNA: TGTGCCAGCAGTATAGAGCCGTGGGGCTACACCTTC. The encoded protein is CASSIEPWGYTF.

The chain couples TRBV28 to TRBJ1-6; the D gene is possibly TRBD1 (6 bases). Germline V gives CDR1 MDHEN, CDR2 SYDVKM. V was trimmed by 6 bases and J by 6 bases, leaving 15 bases between them. The CDR3 loop spans 15 amino acids. The DNA of the CDR3 is TGTGCCAGCAGGCTGGACAGAGGGGGTAATTCACCCCTCCACTTT. Its translation: CASRLDRGGNSPLHF.

The V and J genes are TRBV20-1 and TRBJ1-2; the D is unclear. The CDR3 runs to 11 residues. Per the germline V gene, CDR1 is DFQATT and CDR2 is SNEGSKA (reference sequence). V lost 6 bases and J lost 7, with 12 bases in between. In DNA form, the CDR3 reads TGCAGTGCGACGAGTTTAGGTGGCTACACCTTC. Encoded protein: CSATSLGGYTF.

The chain couples TRBV11-2 to TRBJ1-4; D not resolved. Germline V gives CDR1 SGHAT, CDR2 FQNNGV. The CDR3 is made up of 15 amino acids. Between the trimmed V and J ends, which lost 5 bases and 4 bases, there was a span of 14 bases. In DNA, the CDR3 is TGTGCCAGCAGCCCGGGCGCAGGATATAATGAAAAACTGTTTTTT. This sequence encodes CASSPGAGYNEKLFF.

The sample holds one count of this clone. V is TRBV7-9 and J is TRBJ2-5, with D possibly TRBD1 on 6 matching bases. Judging by the DNA end, TRBJ2-7 fits better; the J call may be wrong. This CDR3 contains 15 residues. CDR1 is SEHNR and CDR2 is FQNEAQ in the germline V gene (reference sequence). The CDR3 protein is CASSLGAGDTYEQYF. CDR3 nucleotides: TGTGCCAGCAGCTTAGGGGCAGGGGACACCTACGAGCAGTACTTC.

The chain links TRBV28 to TRBJ2-2; D not certain. Trimming cost V 6 bases and J 7 bases, with 12 bases left between them. Germline CDR1 reads MDHEN; CDR2 reads SYDVKM. The CDR3 spans 13 residues. CDR3 bases: TGTGCCAGCAGGGGCAGGAGACTCGGGGAGCTGTTTTTT. Its translation is CASRGRRLGELFF.

CDR3 in DNA: TGTGCCTCTCAGTGGGGACAGGGCTACGAGCAGTACTTC. Its protein product is CASQWGQGYEQYF. V is TRBV2 and J is TRBJ2-7; 9 bases align to TRBD1. CDR3 length: 13 amino acids. CDR1 and CDR2 (germline): SNHLY, FYNNEI. Trimming at V came to 11 bases and at J to 3 bases, leaving 8 bases not matched to a gene.

This sequence joins TRBV10-2 and TRBJ2-3; tentatively, D is TRBD1 (5 bases). The ends were cut back, 7 bases at V and 5 bases at J, with 19 bases in the middle. CDR1 is WSHSY and CDR2 is SAAADI in the germline V gene. The length of the CDR3 is 15 residues. CDR3 in amino acids: CASTWGSTIGDTQYF. The CDR3 coding sequence is TGCGCCAGCACCTGGGGCTCAACAATCGGAGATACGCAGTATTTT.

This chain uses TRBV6-1 with TRBJ2-3; D possibly corresponds to TRBD1 (5 bases). The length of the CDR3 is 17 residues. Germline V gene data show CDR1 as MNHNS and CDR2 as SASEGT. The V end was cut by 3 bases, the J end by 2 bases, with 18 bases between. The CDR3 nucleotides read TGTGCCAGCAGTGACACCACAGGTGTCCTTAACACAGATACGCAGTATTTT. It specifies CASSDTTGVLNTDTQYF.

The V gene is TRBV13, the J gene TRBJ1-2, with 10 bases fitting TRBD1. V trimming: 2 bases; J trimming: 5 bases; junction bases outside the gene matches: 8. Per the germline V gene, CDR1 is PRHDT and CDR2 is FYEKMQ (reference sequence). The CDR3 runs 16 residues. CDR3 coding DNA: TGTGCCAGCAGCTTAAGGCGGGACAGGGGAAAATATGGCTACACCTTC. It yields the protein CASSLRRDRGKYGYTF.

The rearrangement joins TRBV6-1 to TRBJ1-2, with D perhaps matching TRBD1 (5 bases). CDR1 MNHNS and CDR2 SASEGT come from the germline V gene. The CDR3 length is 13 residues. Trimming shortened V by 2 bases and J by 4 bases, and 8 bases separated the two germline ends. The CDR3 sequence is CASSEIGGYGYTF. Here the CDR3 DNA reads TGTGCCAGCAGTGAAATTGGGGGCTATGGCTACACCTTC.

The rearrangement uses TRBV11-2 and TRBJ2-3, with D hard to call. CDR1 is SGHAT, CDR2 FQNNGV, per germline. CDR3 size: 11 residues. The V and J ends lost 5 bases and 1 base respectively, with 1 base between them. CDR3 protein: CASSRTDTQYF. The DNA for the CDR3 is TGTGCCAGCAGCCGCACAGATACGCAGTATTTT.

The sample holds one count of this clone. The gene calls are TRBV11-2 and TRBJ1-2; weak D call: TRBD1 (5 bases). The CDR3 contains 14 residues. The germline gives CDR1 SGHAT, CDR2 FQNNGV. The V and J ends lost 5 bases and 2 bases respectively, with 12 bases between them. CDR3 residues: CASSLLDKNYGYTF. The CDR3 DNA reads TGTGCCAGCAGCCTGCTGGACAAGAACTATGGCTACACCTTC.

V is TRBV7-9 and J is TRBJ1-2, with 8 bases fitting TRBD1. Germline values: CDR1 SEHNR, CDR2 FQNEAQ (reference sequence). V was clipped by 5 bases and J by 6 bases; unmatched bases: 8. The CDR3 contains 14 residues. CDR3 DNA sequence: TGTGCCAGCAGCCGTGGCAGGGGGCCGAATGGCTACACCTTC. Translating it yields CASSRGRGPNGYTF.

The gene calls are TRBV11-2 and TRBJ2-5, with TRBD2 identical over 8 bases. V shed 5 bases and J 2 bases; nucleotides not matched to a gene: 7. Germline lookup yields CDR1 SGHAT and CDR2 FQNNGV. This CDR3 has 15 residues. The CDR3 region has the DNA TGTGCCAGCAGCCTGACTAGCGCCCGGCAAGAGACCCAGTACTTC. Translated, it gives CASSLTSARQETQYF.

V usage is TRBV28 and J usage is TRBJ2-2, with 9 bases matching TRBD2. The CDR3 length is 17 residues. The V segment lost 4 bases and the J segment 5 bases; nucleotides outside the gene matches: 11. Germline assignment: CDR1 MDHEN and CDR2 SYDVKM. Here the CDR3 reads CASSSPSAGGWTGELFF. The CDR3 region has the DNA TGTGCCAGCAGTTCCCCGTCAGCGGGAGGTTGGACCGGGGAGCTGTTTTTT.

The table lists this clone with a count of one. The chain recombines TRBV7-9 with TRBJ2-1, with 8 nucleotides matching TRBD1. The V segment lost 4 bases and the J segment 5 bases; nucleotides outside the gene matches: 4. CDR1 and CDR2 (germline): SEHNR, FQNEAQ (reference sequence). The CDR3 extends over 14 amino acids. For the CDR3, the DNA is TGTGCCAGCAGCTACACAGGGGGTGACAATGAGCAGTTCTTC. Residues: CASSYTGGDNEQFF.

V gene TRBV5-6 combines with J gene TRBJ2-2, with D hard to call. CDR1 is SGHDT, CDR2 YYEEEE, per germline. The CDR3 totals 12 residues. Trimming removed 1 base at V and 2 bases at J, with 0 bases between. CDR3 in DNA: TGTGCCAGCAGCTTGAACACCGGGGAGCTGTTTTTT. Its protein product is CASSLNTGELFF.

The chain carries TRBV6-1 and TRBJ2-1, with D perhaps matching TRBD2 (6 bases). CDR1 is MNHNS and CDR2 is SASEGT in the germline V gene. Trimming shortened V by 6 bases and J by 2 bases, and 8 bases separated the two germline ends. The CDR3 is 13 residues long. The CDR3 coding sequence is TGTGCCAGCAGGGGGAGGCCCTACAATGAGCAGTTCTTC. It yields the protein CASRGRPYNEQFF.

The chain has TRBV27 and TRBJ2-1; 9 positions agree with TRBD2. The length of the CDR3 is 15 residues. Germline assignment: CDR1 MNHEY and CDR2 SMNVEV (reference sequence). The V and J ends lost 6 bases and 3 bases, in that order; junction bases with no gene match: 6. The CDR3: CASSHSGRGYNEQFF. The CDR3 DNA reads TGTGCCAGCAGCCATAGCGGGAGAGGCTACAATGAGCAGTTCTTC.

The J gene is TRBJ2-2, the V gene TRBV28; a weak D match, TRBD1 (5 bases). The V end was cut by 11 bases, the J end by 6 bases, with 16 bases between. This CDR3 is built from 13 residues. Germline-derived CDR1 and CDR2 are MDHEN and SYDVKM. This CDR3 reads CASRWGIAGELFF. The CDR3 DNA reads TGTGCCTCACGGTGGGGCATAGCCGGGGAGCTGTTTTTT.

The chain links TRBV19 to TRBJ2-3; maybe TRBD1 (6 bases). Germline CDR1 and CDR2: LNHDA and SQIVND (reference sequence). Trimming left V 7 bases short and J 2 bases short, with 16 bases between. CDR3 length equals 15 residues. CDR3 amino acids: CASTKGDIYTDTQYF. CDR3 DNA: TGTGCCAGTACTAAGGGGGACATTTACACAGATACGCAGTATTTT.